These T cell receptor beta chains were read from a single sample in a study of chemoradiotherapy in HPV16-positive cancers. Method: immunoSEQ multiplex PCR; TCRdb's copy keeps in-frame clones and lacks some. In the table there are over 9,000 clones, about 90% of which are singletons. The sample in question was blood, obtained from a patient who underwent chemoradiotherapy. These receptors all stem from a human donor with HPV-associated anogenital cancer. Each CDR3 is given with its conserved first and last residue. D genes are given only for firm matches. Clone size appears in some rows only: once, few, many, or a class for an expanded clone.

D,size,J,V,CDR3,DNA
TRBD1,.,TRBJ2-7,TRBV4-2,CASSQDLGGWEYF,TGTGCCAGCAGCCAAGATCTAGGGGGCTGGGAGTACTTC
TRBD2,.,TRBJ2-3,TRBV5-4,CASTTGVYEAGGGADTQYF,TGTGCCAGCACCACGGGGGTTTATGAGGCGGGGGGCGGGGCAGATACGCAGTATTTT
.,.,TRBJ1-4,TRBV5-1,CASSLDGPSTEKLFF,TGCGCCAGCAGCTTGGACGGACCCTCTACTGAAAAACTGTTTTTT
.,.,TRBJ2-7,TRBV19,CASSISGASYEQYF,TGTGCCAGTAGTATATCGGGGGCCTCCTACGAGCAGTACTTC
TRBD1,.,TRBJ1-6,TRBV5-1,CASSFPSHPGAGGNSPLHF,TGCGCCAGCAGCTTCCCCTCTCACCCGGGCGCAGGGGGTAATTCACCCCTCCACTTT
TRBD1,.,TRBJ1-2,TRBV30,CAGYRGIGYTF,TGTGCCGGTTACAGGGGAATAGGCTACACCTTC
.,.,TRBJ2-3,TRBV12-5,CASGLVLGGTDTQYF,TGTGCTAGTGGTTTGGTACTAGGGGGCACAGATACGCAGTATTTT
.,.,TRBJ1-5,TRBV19,CASSWSDRYNQPQHF,TGTGCCAGTAGTTGGAGCGACAGGTACAATCAGCCCCAGCATTTT
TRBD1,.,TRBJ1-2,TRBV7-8,CASSSTGEGGYTF,TGTGCCAGCAGCTCGACAGGGGAGGGTGGCTACACCTTC
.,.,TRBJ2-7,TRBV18,CASSPLVAREVPYEQYF,TGTGCCAGCTCACCCCTAGTGGCCAGGGAAGTACCTTACGAGCAGTACTTC
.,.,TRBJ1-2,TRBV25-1,CASSEYALGGYTF,TGTGCCAGCAGTGAATATGCTCTTGGCGGCTACACCTTC
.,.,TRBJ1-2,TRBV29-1,CSVEDRRKNGYGYTF,TGCAGCGTTGAAGATAGGAGAAAGAACGGCTATGGCTACACCTTC
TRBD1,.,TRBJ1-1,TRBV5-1,CASSSTGTNTEAFF,TGCGCCAGCAGCTCGACAGGGACTAACACTGAAGCTTTCTTT
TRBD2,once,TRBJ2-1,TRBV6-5,CASKSWAGGNNEQFF,TGTGCCAGCAAGTCCTGGGCGGGGGGTAACAATGAGCAGTTCTTC
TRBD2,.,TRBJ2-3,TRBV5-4,CASSFTSGGTDTQYF,TGTGCCAGCAGCTTTACTAGCGGAGGCACAGATACGCAGTATTTT
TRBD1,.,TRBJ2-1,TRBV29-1,CSVQLTDRGLPNEQFF,TGCAGCGTTCAACTAACCGACAGGGGCTTACCCAATGAGCAGTTCTTC